These 15 T cell receptor beta chains were sequenced from one sample in a study of CXCR3-negative and CXCR3-positive naive CD8 T cells. General study findings and limits: Higher TRB CDR3 hydrophobicity marked CXCR3-positive naive cells relative to CXCR3-negative naive cells.

No cognate antigen is known for these TCRs. Preparation of TRB cDNA libraries relied on 5' RACE carrying UMI labels. TCRdb derives one entry per CDR3 protein from the 5' RACE reads, leaving out DNA. The listing contains about 110,000 distinct CDR3 sequences. The sample was naive CXCR3+ CD8+ T cells from blood. The subset here: CD45RO-CCR7+CD27+CD95- naive CD8+ T cells expressing CXCR3 (TNR3+). Receptors originate from a human donor in good health. Some clones in this sample may be carry-over from other donors' samples.

J is TRBJ2-1 and V is TRBV29-1; the D call of TRBD1 rests on TCRdb alone, since no DNA is present to check it. The CDR3 has 15 amino acids. The V gene's germline CDR1 is SQVTM and CDR2 ANQGSEA. The CDR3 here is CSVPGGSQGGPEQFF.

The chain joins TRBV20-1 to TRBJ2-1; the D gene TCRdb calls, TRBD2, cannot be checked with no DNA. The CDR3 is 15 amino acids. Germline V lookup: CDR1 DFQATT, CDR2 SNEGSKA (reference sequence). The CDR3 reads CSARVPRGGNNEQFF.

The V and J genes are TRBV7-9 and TRBJ2-1; the TRBD1 assignment by TCRdb is unverifiable without DNA. The CDR3 covers 16 residues. The germline V gene has CDR1 SEHNR and CDR2 FQNEAQ (reference sequence). Here the CDR3 reads CASSNTGTLPFNEQFF.

This chain joins TRBV3-1 and TRBJ2-7; TCRdb gives TRBD1 as the D gene, but with no DNA this cannot be confirmed. CDR3 length: 15 amino acids. Germline V gene lookup returns CDR1 LGHDT and CDR2 YNNKEL (reference sequence). The CDR3 reads CASSSPGQGAFEQYF.

This rearrangement joins TRBV7-2 to TRBJ2-3; as DNA is missing, the TRBD1 call by TCRdb cannot be tested. The CDR3 extends over 13 amino acids. Looked up from germline, CDR1 is SGHTA and CDR2 is FQGNSA. CDR3 amino acids: CASSSTPPGTQYF.

V is TRBV29-1 and J is TRBJ1-4; TCRdb names TRBD1, which stays unverified in the absence of DNA. Germline loops: CDR1 SQVTM, CDR2 ANQGSEA. The CDR3 consists of 11 residues. The CDR3 region is CSARGWDSLFF. The full variable domain, completed using reference TRBV29-1 and TRBJ1-4, is SAVISQKPSRDICQRGTSLTIQCQVDSQVTMMFWYRQQPGQSLTLIATANQGSEATYESGFVIDKFPISRPNLTFSTLTVSNMSPEDSSIYLCSARGWDSLFFGSGTQLSVL.

The V and J genes are TRBV12-3 or TRBV12-4 and TRBJ1-4; TCRdb picks TRBD1, but there is no DNA to check that call. The CDR3 runs to 14 residues. The CDR3 protein is CASSEGIDYEKLFF.

This sequence joins TRBV6-2 or TRBV6-3 and TRBJ2-3; without DNA, the TCRdb call of TRBD2 cannot be checked. Per germline, CDR1 MNHEY and CDR2 SVGEGT. CDR3 length: 16 amino acids. The CDR3: CASSYSHSGGEDTQYF.

The rearrangement joins TRBV6-2 or TRBV6-3 to TRBJ1-2. This CDR3 is built from 11 residues. CDR1 MNHEY and CDR2 SVGEGT come from the germline V gene. CDR3 protein: CASLQREGYTF.

The CDR3 reads CASSLELGQETQYF. V and J are TRBV7-2 and TRBJ2-5; TCRdb's assignment of TRBD2 cannot be checked, as there is no DNA. This CDR3 is 14 amino acids long. CDR1 and CDR2 from the germline V gene are SGHTA and FQGNSA.

The chain links TRBV7-3 to TRBJ2-2; as DNA is missing, the TRBD1 call by TCRdb cannot be tested. Germline V lookup: CDR1 SGHTA, CDR2 FQGTGA. The length of the CDR3 is 13 residues. CDR3 sequence reads: CASSSLGGGELFF.

V is TRBV20-1 and J is TRBJ2-7; TCRdb lists TRBD1, though no DNA is available to test this call. The CDR3 sequence is 17 residues long. Germline assignment: CDR1 DFQATT and CDR2 SNEGSKA (reference sequence). The CDR3 reads CSAGDDTGGQSSYEQYF.

The V and J genes are TRBV29-1 and TRBJ1-2; the TRBD1 assignment by TCRdb is unverifiable without DNA. CDR1 and CDR2 from the germline V gene are SQVTM and ANQGSEA. The CDR3 consists of 15 residues. The CDR3 sequence is CSGFTGQGVWYGYTF. Full variable domain (remainder filled in from reference TRBV29-1 and TRBJ1-2): SAVISQKPSRDICQRGTSLTIQCQVDSQVTMMFWYRQQPGQSLTLIATANQGSEATYESGFVIDKFPISRPNLTFSTLTVSNMSPEDSSIYLCSGFTGQGVWYGYTFGSGTRLTVV.

This chain connects TRBV4-1 to TRBJ2-1; TCRdb outputs TRBD2, but without DNA this stays unchecked. The germline gives CDR1 MGHRA, CDR2 YSYEKL. The CDR3 sequence is 18 residues long. The CDR3 reads CASSQAPYSGSPPDEQFF.

The V and J genes are TRBV7-2 and TRBJ1-6. Germline loops: CDR1 SGHTA, CDR2 FQGNSA. The CDR3 covers 13 residues. CDR3 protein: CASSLGYNSPLHF.